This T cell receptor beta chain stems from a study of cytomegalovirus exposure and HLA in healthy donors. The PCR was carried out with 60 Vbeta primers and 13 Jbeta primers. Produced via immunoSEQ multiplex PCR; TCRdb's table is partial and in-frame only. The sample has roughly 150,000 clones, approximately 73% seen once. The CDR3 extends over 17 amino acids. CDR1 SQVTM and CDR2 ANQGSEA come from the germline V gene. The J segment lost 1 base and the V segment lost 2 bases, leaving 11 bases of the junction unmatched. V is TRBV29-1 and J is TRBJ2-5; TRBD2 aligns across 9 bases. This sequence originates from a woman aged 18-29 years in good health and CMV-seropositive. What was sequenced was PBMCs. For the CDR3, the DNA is TGCAGCGTTGAACCCTTTAGCGGGGGCGGCTTCCAAGAGACCCAGTACTTC. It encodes CSVEPFSGGGFQETQYF.